This T cell receptor beta chain was recovered during a study of vaccination and CD4 T cells after COVID-19. Germline assignment: CDR1 DFQATT and CDR2 SNEGSKA (reference sequence). The V gene end was trimmed by 3 bases and the J gene end by 0 bases; junction bases not matched to a gene: 12. The CDR3 is 17 amino acids. This clonotype is classed as medium-sized (0.01 to 0.1%). The antigen remains undetermined. The Oncomine TCR Beta short-read assay was what sequenced the DNA obtained from cultured CD4+ T cells. TCRdb passed the PCR reads through MiXCR, listing each CDR3 protein once. This table has about 14,000 distinct CDR3 sequences, over 25% appearing once. Treatment noted: roughly ten-day PBMC culture with coronavirus spike peptide pools or control peptides (ViraFEST assay). Convalescent patients tested SARS-CoV-2 PCR positive from March to December 2020, before Alpha, Beta and Delta emerged.

The V call is TRBV20-1, the J call TRBJ2-7; TRBD2 aligns across 9 bases. Sequencing input: cultured CD4+ T cells from blood. This TCR was recovered from a human donor with COVID-19. CDR3 sequence (DNA): TGCAGTGCTAGTTGGCTAGCGGGGTTTGTGAGCTCCTACGAGCAGTACTTC. It yields the protein CSASWLAGFVSSYEQYF.